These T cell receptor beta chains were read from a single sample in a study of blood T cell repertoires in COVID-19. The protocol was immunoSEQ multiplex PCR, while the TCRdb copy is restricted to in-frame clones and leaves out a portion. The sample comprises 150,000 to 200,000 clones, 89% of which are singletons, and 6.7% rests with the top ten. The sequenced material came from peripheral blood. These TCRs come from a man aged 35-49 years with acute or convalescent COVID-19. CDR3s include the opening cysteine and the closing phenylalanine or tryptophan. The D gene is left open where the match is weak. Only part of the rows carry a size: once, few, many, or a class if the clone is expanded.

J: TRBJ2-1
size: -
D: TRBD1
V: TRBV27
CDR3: CASSLDRGLKEQFF
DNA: TGTGCCAGCAGTCTGGACAGGGGGCTTAAGGAGCAGTTCTTC

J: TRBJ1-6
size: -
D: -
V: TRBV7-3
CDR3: CASSLRAGSPLHF
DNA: TGTGCCAGCAGCTTACGGGCGGGTTCACCCCTCCACTTT

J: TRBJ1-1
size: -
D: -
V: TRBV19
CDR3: CASSIMGQGVIGDTEAFF
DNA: TGTGCCAGTAGTATAATGGGCCAGGGCGTTATAGGGGACACTGAAGCTTTCTTT

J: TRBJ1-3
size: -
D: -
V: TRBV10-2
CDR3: CASSESAGSSEGNTIYF
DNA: TGCGCCAGCAGTGAGTCGGCGGGCAGCTCTGAGGGAAACACCATATATTTT

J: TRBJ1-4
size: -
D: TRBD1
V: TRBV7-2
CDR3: CASSSGTGVATNEKLFF
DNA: TGTGCCAGCAGCTCCGGGACAGGGGTGGCAACTAATGAAAAACTGTTTTTT

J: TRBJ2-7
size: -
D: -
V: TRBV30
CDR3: CAWRGGLSYEQYF
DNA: TGTGCCTGGAGAGGCGGGCTGTCCTACGAGCAGTACTTC

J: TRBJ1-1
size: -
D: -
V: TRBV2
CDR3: CASSETGVTEAFF
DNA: TGTGCCAGCAGTGAAACAGGTGTAACTGAAGCTTTCTTT

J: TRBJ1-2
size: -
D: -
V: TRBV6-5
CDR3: CASRPRGALGYTF
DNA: TGTGCCAGCAGGCCCCGGGGGGCTCTTGGCTACACCTTC

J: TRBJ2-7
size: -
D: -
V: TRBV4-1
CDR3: CASSQVAGAYEQYF
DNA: TGCGCCAGCAGCCAAGTAGCCGGAGCCTACGAGCAGTACTTC

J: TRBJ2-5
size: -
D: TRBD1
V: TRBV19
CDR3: CASSMSTGGQETQYF
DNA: TGTGCCAGTAGTATGTCCACAGGGGGCCAAGAGACCCAGTACTTC

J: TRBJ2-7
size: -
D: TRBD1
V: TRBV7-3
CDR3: CASSPPRTGKLVQYF
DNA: TGTGCCAGCAGCCCCCCCCGGACAGGGAAACTCGTGCAGTACTTC

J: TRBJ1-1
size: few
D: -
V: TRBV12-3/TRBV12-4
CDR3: CASRGEVPKAFF
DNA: TGTGCCAGCAGGGGAGAGGTTCCTAAAGCTTTCTTT

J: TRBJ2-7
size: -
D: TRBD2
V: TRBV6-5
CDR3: CASSSRGGAGEQYF
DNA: TGTGCCAGCAGCTCCCGCGGGGGGGCGGGGGAGCAGTACTTC

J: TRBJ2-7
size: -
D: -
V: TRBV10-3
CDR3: CAIGAGSYEQYF
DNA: TGTGCCATCGGTGCGGGGAGCTACGAGCAGTACTTC

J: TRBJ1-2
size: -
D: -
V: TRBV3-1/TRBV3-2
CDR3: CASSHLDRSNYGYTF
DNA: TGTGCCAGCAGCCATCTCGACAGGTCTAACTATGGCTACACCTTC

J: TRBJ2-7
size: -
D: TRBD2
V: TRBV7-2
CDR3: CASSSGLAGAQEQYF
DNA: TGTGCCAGCAGCTCGGGACTAGCGGGGGCCCAGGAGCAGTACTTC

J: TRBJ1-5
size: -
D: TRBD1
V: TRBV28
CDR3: CASSKDRTPGVPQHF
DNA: TGTGCCAGCAGCAAGGACAGGACGCCGGGGGTGCCCCAGCATTTT

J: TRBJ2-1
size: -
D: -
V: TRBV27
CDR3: CASSPQPRDTFWNYEQFF
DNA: TGTGCCAGCAGTCCCCAGCCCCGGGACACCTTCTGGAACTATGAGCAGTTCTTC

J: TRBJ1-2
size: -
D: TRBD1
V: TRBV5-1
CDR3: CASSPLGQNYGYTF
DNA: TGCGCCAGCAGCCCCCTGGGACAGAACTATGGCTACACCTTC

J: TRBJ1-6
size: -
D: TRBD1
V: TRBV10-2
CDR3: CAIGTGDSPLHF
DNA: TGCGCCATCGGGACAGGAGATTCACCCCTCCACTTT

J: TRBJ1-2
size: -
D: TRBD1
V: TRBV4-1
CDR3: CASSQETRLTGVYGYTF
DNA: TGCGCCAGCAGCCAAGAGACCCGCCTGACAGGGGTCTATGGCTACACCTTC

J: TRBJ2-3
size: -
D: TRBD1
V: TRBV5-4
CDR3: CASSADQGARDGTQYF
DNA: TGTGCCAGCAGCGCCGACCAGGGGGCGAGGGACGGTACGCAGTATTTT

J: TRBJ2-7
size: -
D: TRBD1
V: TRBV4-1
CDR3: CASSPRDSSYEQYF
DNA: TGCGCCAGCAGCCCCCGGGACAGTTCCTACGAGCAGTACTTC

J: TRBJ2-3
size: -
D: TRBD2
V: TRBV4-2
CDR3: CASSSASLLAGGHTDTQYF
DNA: TGTGCCAGCAGCTCTGCCTCCTTACTAGCGGGGGGGCATACAGATACGCAGTATTTT

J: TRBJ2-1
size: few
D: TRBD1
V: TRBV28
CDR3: CASSQFVRTGYHEQFF
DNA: TGTGCCAGCAGTCAATTCGTCCGGACAGGGTACCATGAGCAGTTCTTC

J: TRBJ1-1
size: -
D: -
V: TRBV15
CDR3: CATSHSMNTEAFF
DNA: TGTGCCACCAGCCATTCCATGAACACTGAAGCTTTCTTT

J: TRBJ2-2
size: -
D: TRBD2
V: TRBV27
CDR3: CASRAGGYTGELFF
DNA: TGTGCCAGCAGAGCGGGGGGTTACACCGGGGAGCTGTTTTTT

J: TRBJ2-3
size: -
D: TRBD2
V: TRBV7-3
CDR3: CASSLQRGGRDTQYF
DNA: TGTGCCAGCAGCTTACAGCGGGGGGGCCGGGATACGCAGTATTTT

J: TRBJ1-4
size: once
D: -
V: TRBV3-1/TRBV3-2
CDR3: CASSGGRTNEKLFF
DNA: TGTGCCAGCAGCGGAGGACGGACTAATGAAAAACTGTTTTTT

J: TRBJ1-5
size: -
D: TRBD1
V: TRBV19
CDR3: CASTQGGQPQHF
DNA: TGTGCCAGTACCCAGGGGGGTCAGCCCCAGCATTTT

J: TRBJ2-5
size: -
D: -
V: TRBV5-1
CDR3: CASSLVADKRGNQETQYF
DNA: TGCGCCAGCAGCTTGGTGGCCGACAAGAGAGGGAACCAAGAGACCCAGTACTTC

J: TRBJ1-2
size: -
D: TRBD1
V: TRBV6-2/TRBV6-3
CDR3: CASSYTGTGGAYGYTF
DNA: TGTGCCAGCAGTTATACTGGGACAGGTGGGGCGTATGGCTACACCTTC

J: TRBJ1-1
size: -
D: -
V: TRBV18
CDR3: CASSPAQMNTEAFF
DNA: TGTGCCAGCTCCCCCGCTCAGATGAACACTGAAGCTTTCTTT

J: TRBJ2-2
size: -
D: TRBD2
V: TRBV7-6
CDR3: CASSLGLAGNTGELFF
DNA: TGTGCCAGCAGCTTAGGTCTAGCGGGGAACACCGGGGAGCTGTTTTTT

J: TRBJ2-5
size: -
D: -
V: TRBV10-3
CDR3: CAISEENQETQYF
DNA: TGTGCCATCAGTGAGGAGAATCAAGAGACCCAGTACTTC

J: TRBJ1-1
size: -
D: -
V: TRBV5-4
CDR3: CASSTGRGVNTEAFF
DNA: TGTGCCAGCAGCACGGGGAGGGGGGTCAACACTGAAGCTTTCTTT

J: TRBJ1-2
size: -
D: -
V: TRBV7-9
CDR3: CASLFTATTALAGYTF
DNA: TGTGCCAGCTTATTTACTGCTACGACAGCCCTTGCGGGCTACACCTTC

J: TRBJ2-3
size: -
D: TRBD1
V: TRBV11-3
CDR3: CASSTRQGRYADTQYF
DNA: TGTGCCAGCAGCACCCGACAGGGGAGGTATGCAGATACGCAGTATTTT

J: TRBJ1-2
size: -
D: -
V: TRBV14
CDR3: CASSQRGVHYGYTF
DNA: TGTGCCAGCAGCCAACGGGGGGTGCACTATGGCTACACCTTC

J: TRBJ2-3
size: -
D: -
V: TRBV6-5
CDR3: CASGWRPLEHTQYF
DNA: TGTGCCAGCGGGTGGCGACCGCTGGAGCACACGCAGTATTTT

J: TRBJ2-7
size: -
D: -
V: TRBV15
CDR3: CATSRDKGYEQYF
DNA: TGTGCCACCAGCAGAGATAAGGGGTACGAGCAGTACTTC

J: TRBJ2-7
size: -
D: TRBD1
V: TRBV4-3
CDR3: CASSQDTGTVSYEQYF
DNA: TGCGCCAGCAGCCAAGATACCGGGACAGTCTCCTACGAGCAGTACTTC

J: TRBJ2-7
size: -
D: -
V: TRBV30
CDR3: CAWGAGSEQYF
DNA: TGTGCCTGGGGGGCGGGGAGCGAGCAGTACTTC

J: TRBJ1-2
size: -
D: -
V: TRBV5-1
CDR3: CASSLGAGPSNGYTF
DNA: TGCGCCAGCAGCTTGGGGGCAGGGCCATCAAATGGCTACACCTTC